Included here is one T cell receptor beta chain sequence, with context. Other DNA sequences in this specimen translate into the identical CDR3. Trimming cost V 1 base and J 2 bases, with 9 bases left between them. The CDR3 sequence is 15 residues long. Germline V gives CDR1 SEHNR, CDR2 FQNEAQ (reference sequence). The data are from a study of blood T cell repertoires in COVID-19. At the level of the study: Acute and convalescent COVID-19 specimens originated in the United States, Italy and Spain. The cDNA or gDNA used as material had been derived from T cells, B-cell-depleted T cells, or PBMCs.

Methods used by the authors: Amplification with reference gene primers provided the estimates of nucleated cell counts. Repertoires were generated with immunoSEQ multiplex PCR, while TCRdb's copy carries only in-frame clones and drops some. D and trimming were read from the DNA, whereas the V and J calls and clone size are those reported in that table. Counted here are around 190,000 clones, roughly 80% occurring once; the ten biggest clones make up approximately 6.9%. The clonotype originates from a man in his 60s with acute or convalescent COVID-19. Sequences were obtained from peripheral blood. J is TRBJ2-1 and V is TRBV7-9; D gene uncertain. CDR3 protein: CASSLVAGTYNEQFF. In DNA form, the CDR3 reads TGTGCCAGCAGCTTAGTCGCAGGAACCTACAATGAGCAGTTCTTC.